This T cell receptor (beta chain) was documented in a study of cytomegalovirus exposure and HLA in healthy donors. Study-level points and caveats: Across donors, most TCRs were seen rarely, yet some public ones were widespread. Within the 120 or so validation repertoires, first-cohort TCR clusters tended to co-occur, according to a later analysis. The investigators catalogued some 150 TCR beta chains as cytomegalovirus-associated.

Sequencing used immunoSEQ multiplex PCR; TCRdb keeps in-frame clones, though not all of them. The table records about 68,000 clones, 96% of them present only once. The CDR3 contains 14 residues. V was clipped by 5 bases and J by 4 bases, with 14 bases between them. The germline V gene encodes CDR1 SNHLY and CDR2 FYNNEI. Turning to this clone: Antigen: not known.

This TCR was recovered from a man younger than 35 in good health and CMV-seronegative. Sequencing input: PBMCs. The rearrangement uses TRBV2 and TRBJ1-2; perhaps TRBD1 as D (6 bases). CDR3 protein: CASSTDSRSYGYTF. The CDR3 DNA is TGTGCCAGCAGTACGGACAGCCGGAGCTATGGCTACACCTTC.